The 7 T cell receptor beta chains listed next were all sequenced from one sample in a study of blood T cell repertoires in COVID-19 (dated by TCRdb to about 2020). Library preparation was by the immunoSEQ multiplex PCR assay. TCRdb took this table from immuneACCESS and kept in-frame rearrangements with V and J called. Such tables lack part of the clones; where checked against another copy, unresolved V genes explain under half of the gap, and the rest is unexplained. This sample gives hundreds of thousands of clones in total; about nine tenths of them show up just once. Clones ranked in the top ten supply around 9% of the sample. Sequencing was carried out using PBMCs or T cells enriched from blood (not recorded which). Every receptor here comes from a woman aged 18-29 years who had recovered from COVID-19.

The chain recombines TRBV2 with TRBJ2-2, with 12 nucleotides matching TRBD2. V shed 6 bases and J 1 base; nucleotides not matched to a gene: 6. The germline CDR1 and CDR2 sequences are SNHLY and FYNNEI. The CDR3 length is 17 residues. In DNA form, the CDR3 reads TGTGCCAGCAGACACCCGGGACTAGCGGGGAACACCGGGGAGCTGTTTTTT. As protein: CASRHPGLAGNTGELFF.

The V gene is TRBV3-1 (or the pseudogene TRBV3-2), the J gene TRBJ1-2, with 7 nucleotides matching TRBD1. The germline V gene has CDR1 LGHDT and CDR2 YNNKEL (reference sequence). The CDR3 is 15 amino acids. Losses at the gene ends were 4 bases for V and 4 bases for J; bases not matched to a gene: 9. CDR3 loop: CASSLARGFGYGYTF. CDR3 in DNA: TGTGCCAGCAGCCTTGCCAGGGGGTTCGGCTATGGCTACACCTTC.

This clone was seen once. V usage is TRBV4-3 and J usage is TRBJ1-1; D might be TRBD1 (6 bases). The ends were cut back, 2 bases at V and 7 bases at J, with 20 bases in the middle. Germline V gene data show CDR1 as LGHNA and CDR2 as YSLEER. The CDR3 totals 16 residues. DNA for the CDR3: TGCGCCAGCAGCCAACCCCTGGGGGCAGGTATTGTTGAAGCTTTCTTT. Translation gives CASSQPLGAGIVEAFF.

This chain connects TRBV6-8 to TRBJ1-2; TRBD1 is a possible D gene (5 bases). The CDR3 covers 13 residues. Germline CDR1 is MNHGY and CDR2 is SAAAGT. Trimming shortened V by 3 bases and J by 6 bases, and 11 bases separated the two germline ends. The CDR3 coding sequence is TGTGCCAGCAGTTATCACAGGTTGAATGGCTACACCTTC. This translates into CASSYHRLNGYTF.

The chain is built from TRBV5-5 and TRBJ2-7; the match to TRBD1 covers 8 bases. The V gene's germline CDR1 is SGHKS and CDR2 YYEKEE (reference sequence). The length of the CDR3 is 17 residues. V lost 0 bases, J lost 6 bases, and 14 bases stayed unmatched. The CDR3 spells CASSLELVTGAWGEQYF. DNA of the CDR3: TGTGCCAGCAGCTTGGAGCTTGTGACAGGGGCCTGGGGCGAGCAGTACTTC.

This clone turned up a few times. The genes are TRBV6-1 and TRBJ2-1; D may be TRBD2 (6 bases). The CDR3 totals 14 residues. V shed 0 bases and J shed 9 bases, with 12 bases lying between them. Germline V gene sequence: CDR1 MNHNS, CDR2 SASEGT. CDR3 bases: TGTGCCAGCAGTGAAGCACCCCAGGGAGGTGAGCAGTTCTTC. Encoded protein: CASSEAPQGGEQFF.

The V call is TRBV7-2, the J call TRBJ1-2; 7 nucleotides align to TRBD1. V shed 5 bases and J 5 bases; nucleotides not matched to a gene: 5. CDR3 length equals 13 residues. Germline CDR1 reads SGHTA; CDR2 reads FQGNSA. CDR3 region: CASSADRWYGYTF. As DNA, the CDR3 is TGTGCCAGCAGCGCGGACAGGTGGTATGGCTACACCTTC.